One T cell receptor beta chain is described in this entry. The antigen is unknown. The data were obtained in a study of vaccination and CD4 T cells after COVID-19. At the Johns Hopkins FTIC core, DNA taken from cultured CD4+ T cells was sequenced by way of the Oncomine TCR Beta short-read assay. TCRdb called the PCR reads again in MiXCR, with one record for every CDR3 protein. Of more than 10,000 distinct CDR3 sequences in the sample, around 40% were seen once. V was pared by 3 bases and J by 4 bases, with 3 bases of the junction left unmatched. The length of the CDR3 is 15 residues. Germline CDR1 SGDLS, CDR2 YYNGEE. Treatment noted: roughly 11-day PBMC culture with coronavirus spike peptide pools or control peptides (ViraFEST assay).

The sequence was obtained from a human donor who had recovered from COVID-19. The chain combines TRBV9 with TRBJ2-2; 10 bases match TRBD2. This sample comprised CD4+ T cells from blood, cultured in vitro, obtained after SARS-CoV-2 vaccination. CDR3 DNA sequence: TGTGCCAGCAGCGCTAGCGGGAGTAGCACCGGGGAGCTGTTTTTT. Encoded protein: CASSASGSSTGELFF.